Below, 31 T cell receptor beta chains from the same sample are listed, as sequenced in a study of blood T cell repertoires in COVID-19. The protocol was immunoSEQ multiplex PCR, while the TCRdb copy is restricted to in-frame clones and leaves out a portion. Of approximately 68,000 clones listed, around 86% are singletons. Sequencing was done on a sample of peripheral blood. Source of these receptors: a man aged 65 to 79 with active or convalescent COVID-19.

This clone was recorded only once. The V and J genes are TRBV5-8 and TRBJ2-7; TRBD1 agrees at 9 bases. CDR1 is SGHTS and CDR2 is YDEGEE in the germline V gene. The CDR3 has 15 residues. The ends lost 0 bases at V and 3 bases at J; junction bases unmatched: 4. Here the CDR3 DNA reads TGTGCCAGCAGCTTGGCGGGACAGGGTGTCTACGAGCAGTACTTC. Protein sequence: CASSLAGQGVYEQYF.

The chain employs TRBV5-6 and TRBJ2-1, with TRBD2 as a possible D gene (5 bases). With 0 bases removed from V and 1 base from J, the gap between germline ends came to 5 bases. The CDR3 has 14 amino acids. Looked up from germline, CDR1 is SGHDT and CDR2 is YYEEEE. In DNA form, the CDR3 reads TGTGCCAGCAGCTTGGGGACTTCCTACAATGAGCAGTTCTTC. Amino acid sequence: CASSLGTSYNEQFF. Based on the CDR3 plus reference TRBV5-6 and TRBJ2-1, the full variable domain is DAGVTQSPTHLIKTRGQQVTLRCSPKSGHDTVSWYQQALGQGPQFIFQYYEEEERQRGNFPDRFSGHQFPNYSSELNVNALLLGDSALYLCASSLGTSYNEQFFGPGTRLTVL.

In this sample, this clone turned up a few times. CDR3 nucleotides: TGTGCCATCAGTTCATCCACAGATACGCAGTATTTT. Its protein product is CAISSSTDTQYF. The V and J genes are TRBV10-3 and TRBJ2-3; D not resolved. Trimming removed 5 bases at V and 2 bases at J, with 5 bases between. Germline CDR1 and CDR2: ENHRY and SYGVKD. The CDR3 consists of 12 residues.

In its sample, this clone was seen once. The J gene is TRBJ1-5, the V gene TRBV18; D is perhaps TRBD1 (6 bases). Germline values: CDR1 KGHSH, CDR2 LQKENI. The CDR3 length is 15 residues. Trimming left V 3 bases short and J 9 bases short, with 18 bases between. In DNA, the CDR3 is TGTGCCAGCTCACCGACCGGGACAAACGGCGGGCCCCAGCATTTT. Protein: CASSPTGTNGGPQHF. Complete variable domain (other parts from reference TRBV18 and TRBJ1-5): NAGVMQNPRHLVRRRGQEARLRCSPMKGHSHVYWYRQLPEEGLKFMVYLQKENIIDESGMPKERFSAEFPKEGPSILRIQQVVRGDSAAYFCASSPTGTNGGPQHFGDGTRLSIL.

The chain is built from TRBV6-5 and TRBJ2-3; 10 bases are a match to TRBD2. Trimming removed 4 bases from V and 4 bases from J; junction bases left unmatched: 8. The CDR3 extends over 16 amino acids. Germline V CDR1 and CDR2: MNHEY, SVGAGI. CDR3 residues: CASSSTQAGGPDTQYF. In DNA, the CDR3 is TGTGCCAGCAGTTCCACTCAAGCGGGAGGGCCAGATACGCAGTATTTT.

With respect to this clone: Compared with germline, one end of the junction differs, possibly owing to a read error. This chain connects TRBV10-3 to TRBJ1-3, with TRBD1 matching over 7 bases. This CDR3 is built from 15 residues. Germline loops: CDR1 ENHRY, CDR2 SYGVKD. The CDR3 bases are TGTGCCGTCAGTACAGGGGCCAACTCTGGAAACACCATATATTTT. It is translated as CAVSTGANSGNTIYF.

V and J are TRBV9 and TRBJ2-2; TRBD1 might be the D (6 bases). The CDR3 consists of 16 residues. V was pared by 1 base and J by 0 bases, with 10 bases between. CDR1 is SGDLS, CDR2 YYNGEE, per germline. This chain's CDR3 is CASSVRGSTNTGELFF. The CDR3, as DNA: TGTGCCAGCAGCGTAAGGGGGTCCACGAACACCGGGGAGCTGTTTTTT.

The rearrangement links TRBV4-1 to TRBJ2-2, with TRBD1 as a possible D gene (6 bases). The CDR3 covers 16 residues. The V end was cut by 2 bases, the J end by 3 bases, with 13 bases between. Germline V gene lookup returns CDR1 MGHRA and CDR2 YSYEKL. The CDR3 spells CASSQISRGDTGELFF. CDR3 DNA sequence: TGCGCCAGCAGCCAAATCAGCAGGGGAGACACCGGGGAGCTGTTTTTT.

The V and J genes are TRBV12-3 or TRBV12-4 and TRBJ2-7; no definite D call. There are 12 residues in the CDR3. The germline V and J ends were trimmed by 5 bases and 0 bases, with 5 bases remaining between them. The CDR3 reads CASSDNSYEQYF. As DNA, the CDR3 is TGTGCCAGCAGTGACAACTCCTACGAGCAGTACTTC.

This clone was seen only a few times. The V call is TRBV29-1, the J call TRBJ2-3; the D gene is possibly TRBD2 (6 bases). The V end lost 5 bases, the J end lost 1 base, and 13 bases lay between the germline ends. Germline V gene data show CDR1 as SQVTM and CDR2 as ANQGSEA. The CDR3 runs to 14 residues. The CDR3 sequence: CSVRDSRGTDTQYF. The CDR3 DNA follows: TGCAGCGTTCGGGACTCCCGGGGCACAGATACGCAGTATTTT.

This sequence joins TRBV19 and TRBJ2-7; 10 bases match TRBD1. V lost 6 bases, J lost 3 bases, and 5 bases stayed unmatched. This CDR3 contains 14 residues. CDR1 and CDR2 (germline): LNHDA, SQIVND (reference sequence). CDR3 in DNA: TGTGCCAGTAGCCCGTGGGACAGGGGCTACGAGCAGTACTTC. It codes for CASSPWDRGYEQYF.

The rearrangement links TRBV7-9 to TRBJ2-5, with 7 bases that match TRBD2. V shed 1 base and J 5 bases; nucleotides not matched to a gene: 10. The CDR3 contains 16 residues. Germline V gene sequence: CDR1 SEHNR, CDR2 FQNEAQ (reference sequence). The CDR3 DNA follows: TGTGCCAGCAGCTTAGACGGCGGGAGCACCTGGGAGACCCAGTACTTC. This gives the protein CASSLDGGSTWETQYF.

V gene TRBV19 combines with J gene TRBJ1-5; 7 nucleotides agree with TRBD1. Germline values: CDR1 LNHDA, CDR2 SQIVND (reference sequence). The V segment lost 10 bases and the J segment 4 bases; nucleotides outside the gene matches: 13. This CDR3 comprises 15 residues. DNA for the CDR3: TGTGCCACCTTAGAGGACGGGACAGTAAATCAGCCCCAGCATTTT. Its translation is CATLEDGTVNQPQHF.

The chain combines TRBV28 with TRBJ2-5; TRBD2 might be the D (5 bases). Germline CDR1 and CDR2: MDHEN and SYDVKM. Trimming pared 1 base from V and 2 bases from J, leaving 11 bases between. The CDR3 sequence is 15 residues long. CDR3 sequence reads: CASSLYRPGQETQYF. The DNA for the CDR3 is TGTGCCAGCAGTTTATACAGACCGGGACAAGAGACCCAGTACTTC.

V gene TRBV29-1 combines with J gene TRBJ1-1; 7 bases line up with TRBD1. This CDR3 has 13 amino acids. Germline V gene sequence: CDR1 SQVTM, CDR2 ANQGSEA. The ends lost 7 bases at V and 5 bases at J; junction bases unmatched: 10. CDR3 in amino acids: CSAKGATRTEAFF. DNA for the CDR3: TGCAGCGCTAAGGGGGCAACGAGGACTGAAGCTTTCTTT.

V is TRBV7-3 and J is TRBJ1-5; TRBD1 agrees at 9 bases. Germline CDR1 and CDR2: SGHTA and FQGTGA. CDR3 length equals 19 residues. V was pared by 4 bases and J by 2 bases, with 15 bases of the junction left unmatched. CDR3 protein: CASSSSFGTGLFCNQPQHF. For the CDR3, the DNA is TGTGCCAGCAGCTCAAGCTTCGGGACAGGGTTGTTCTGCAATCAGCCCCAGCATTTT.

The chain combines TRBV2 with TRBJ1-5; the match to TRBD1 covers 9 bases. This CDR3 region has 16 residues. Germline CDR1 and CDR2: SNHLY and FYNNEI. The J segment lost 0 bases and the V segment lost 10 bases, leaving 10 bases of the junction unmatched. This CDR3 reads CATSDRGYYSNQPQHF. The CDR3 DNA reads TGTGCCACCTCGGACAGGGGTTACTATAGCAATCAGCCCCAGCATTTT.

J is TRBJ1-1 and V is TRBV6-2 or TRBV6-3; no firm D call. There are 12 residues in the CDR3. With 4 bases removed from V and 0 bases from J, the gap between germline ends came to 3 bases. CDR1 is MNHEY and CDR2 is SVGEGT in the germline V gene. This chain's CDR3 is CASSSVNTEAFF. CDR3 coding DNA: TGTGCCAGCAGTTCGGTGAACACTGAAGCTTTCTTT.

This rearrangement joins TRBV5-1 to TRBJ2-1; unclear D gene. CDR1 and CDR2 from the germline V gene are SGHRS and YFSETQ. CDR3 length: 15 amino acids. Trimming pared 3 bases from V and 4 bases from J, leaving 14 bases between. The CDR3 DNA sequence: TGCGCCAGCAGCTGGCAGGCTACCTTATACAATGAGCAGTTCTTC. The encoded protein is CASSWQATLYNEQFF. The full variable domain, its missing parts supplied by reference TRBV5-1 and TRBJ2-1, is KAGVTQTPRYLIKTRGQQVTLSCSPISGHRSVSWYQQTPGQGLQFLFEYFSETQRNKGNFPGRFSGRQFSNSRSEMNVSTLELGDSALYLCASSWQATLYNEQFFGPGTRLTVL.

This clone was seen a single time. This chain joins TRBV29-1 and TRBJ2-2; no firm D call. The CDR3 is 14 residues long. CDR1 and CDR2 from the germline V gene are SQVTM and ANQGSEA. V lost 7 bases and J lost 1, with 13 bases in between. The CDR3 loop reads CSGLGPGNTGELFF. The CDR3 DNA sequence: TGCAGCGGTTTGGGTCCGGGGAACACCGGGGAGCTGTTTTTT.

Concerning this clone: Germline is not matched at one junction end, which may reflect a read error. The chain has TRBV7-9 and TRBJ2-1, with a possible D match to TRBD2 (6 bases). CDR3 length: 14 residues. Germline V lookup: CDR1 SEHNR, CDR2 FQNEAQ (reference sequence). CDR3 sequence (DNA): TGTGCCAACAGCCCGCCCGGGAGTTACAATGAGCAGTTCTTC. Protein: CANSPPGSYNEQFF.

The J gene is TRBJ1-4, the V gene TRBV11-2; 7 nucleotides agree with TRBD1. The trim removed 2 bases at V and 5 bases at J, leaving 5 bases unmatched. CDR3 length equals 15 residues. CDR1 SGHAT and CDR2 FQNNGV come from the germline V gene. CDR3: CASSLKRQGNEKLFF. CDR3 DNA: TGTGCCAGCAGCTTAAAGAGACAGGGCAATGAAAAACTGTTTTTT.

This chain uses TRBV27 with TRBJ1-2, with D perhaps matching TRBD1 (5 bases). Per germline, CDR1 MNHEY and CDR2 SMNVEV (reference sequence). The CDR3 length is 13 residues. V lost 2 bases and J lost 4, with 8 bases in between. This CDR3 is CASSLTGTYGYTF. As DNA, the CDR3 is TGTGCCAGCAGTTTAACAGGAACCTATGGCTACACCTTC.

The chain couples TRBV7-6 to TRBJ1-1; D ambiguous. The CDR3 runs 14 residues. Germline V gene lookup returns CDR1 SGHVS and CDR2 FNYEAQ. Trimming cost V 6 bases and J 1 base, with 12 bases left between them. The CDR3 DNA reads TGTGCCAGCAGTCCAGACAACACGAACACTGAAGCTTTCTTT. Protein sequence: CASSPDNTNTEAFF.

The chain carries TRBV14 and TRBJ2-1; 7 bases line up with TRBD2. The CDR3 spans 12 residues. In germline, CDR1 is SGHDN, CDR2 FVKESK. V trimming: 8 bases; J trimming: 7 bases; junction bases outside the gene matches: 5. This CDR3 is CASGRAINEQFF. In DNA, the CDR3 is TGTGCCAGCGGGAGGGCTATTAATGAGCAGTTCTTC. Full variable domain (remainder filled in from reference TRBV14 and TRBJ2-1): EAGVTQFPSHSVIEKGQTVTLRCDPISGHDNLYWYRRVMGKEIKFLLHFVKESKQDESGMPNNRFLAERTGGTYSTLKVQPAELEDSGVYFCASGRAINEQFFGPGTRLTVL.

The rearrangement uses TRBV2 and TRBJ2-1; a weak D match, TRBD2 (5 bases). The CDR3 is 12 amino acids. Germline CDR1 is SNHLY and CDR2 is FYNNEI. V was pared by 7 bases and J by 7 bases, with 11 bases between. The CDR3: CASNTGFNEQFF. CDR3 bases: TGTGCCAGCAATACGGGGTTTAATGAGCAGTTCTTC. The full variable domain, with the rest looked up from reference TRBV2 and TRBJ2-1, is EPEVTQTPSHQVTQMGQEVILRCVPISNHLYFYWYRQILGQKVEFLVSFYNNEISEKSEIFDDQFSVERPDGSNFTLKIRSTKLEDSAMYFCASNTGFNEQFFGPGTRLTVL.

The rearrangement joins TRBV28 to TRBJ2-3, with 9 nucleotides matching TRBD2. V gave up 3 bases and J gave up 2 bases; unmatched junction bases: 9. The germline CDR1 and CDR2 sequences are MDHEN and SYDVKM. The CDR3 covers 17 residues. The DNA of the CDR3 is TGTGCCAGCAGTTTTCCGATGAGGACTAGCGACACAGATACGCAGTATTTT. Translating it yields CASSFPMRTSDTDTQYF.

The chain has TRBV9 and TRBJ2-1, with 8 bases fitting TRBD2. Unmatched junction bases numbered 12, after V lost 3 bases and J lost 10 bases. Per germline, CDR1 SGDLS and CDR2 YYNGEE. CDR3 length equals 15 residues. CDR3 coding DNA: TGTGCCAGCAGCGCCACCGGGACTAGTTTAGTGGAGCAGTTCTTC. Translation gives CASSATGTSLVEQFF.

This clone was recorded only once. The chain links TRBV2 to TRBJ2-7; TRBD1 might be the D (5 bases). This CDR3 is built from 12 residues. V dropped 7 bases and J dropped 1 base, with 8 bases sitting between them. Germline-derived CDR1 and CDR2 are SNHLY and FYNNEI. The CDR3 nucleotides are TGTGCCAGCATGGCAGGGTCCTACGAGCAGTACTTC. As protein: CASMAGSYEQYF.

This chain links TRBV6-2 or TRBV6-3 with TRBJ1-5, with TRBD1 matching over 9 bases. This CDR3 is built from 16 residues. V dropped 5 bases and J dropped 3; count of bases not matched to a gene: 8. Germline assignment: CDR1 MNHEY and CDR2 SVGEGT. The CDR3, as DNA: TGTGCCAGCAGTCCCTCCGGGACAGGGCTCAATCAGCCCCAGCATTTT. Its translation is CASSPSGTGLNQPQHF.

The J gene is TRBJ1-6, the V gene TRBV7-9; D may be TRBD1 (5 bases). Germline values: CDR1 SEHNR, CDR2 FQNEAQ (reference sequence). The CDR3 extends over 14 amino acids. Trimming stripped 8 bases from V and 10 bases from J, with 18 bases between. This CDR3 reads CASRAGPRRSPLHF. CDR3 coding DNA: TGTGCCAGCCGGGCGGGGCCTCGGAGGTCACCCCTCCACTTT.